Each of the 19 T cell receptor beta chains below was sequenced from the same sample in a study of T cells in Graves' hyperthyroidism and ophthalmopathy. RNA transcripts gave rise to amplified TCR beta CDR3 regions. The HTBI set primed first-round TCR CDR3 RT-PCR. TCRdb reanalysed the multiplex PCR reads using MiXCR and keeps one entry per CDR3 protein. The sample lists more than 500,000 distinct CDR3 sequences; just over 45% were seen once. The sample was peripheral blood or thyroid tissue (not recorded which). The receptors were gathered from an adult woman with Graves' disease, either hyperthyroidism or ophthalmopathy (not recorded which).

This clonotype occurred once. The V gene is TRBV29-1, the J gene TRBJ1-1; D is unclear. Trimming removed 6 bases from V and 7 bases from J, with 12 bases in between. Germline lookup yields CDR1 SQVTM and CDR2 ANQGSEA. The CDR3 has 11 amino acids. In nucleotides, the CDR3 is TGCAGCGTCGCCGGAACCTATGAAGCTTTCTTT. This translates into CSVAGTYEAFF.

The chain recombines TRBV19 with TRBJ1-1; the D is unclear. V was cut by 1 base and J by 2 bases, with 5 bases left in between. Germline CDR1 is LNHDA and CDR2 is SQIVND (reference sequence). The CDR3 spans 13 residues. CDR3 bases: TGTGCCAGTAGTATAGCGTACAACACTGAAGCTTTCTTT. Translated, it gives CASSIAYNTEAFF.

The J gene is TRBJ2-5, the V gene TRBV24-1, with D perhaps matching TRBD1 (5 bases). The V gene lost 0 bases and the J gene lost 4 bases, with 11 bases spanning the gap. This CDR3 is built from 15 residues. CDR1 KGHDR and CDR2 SFDVKD come from the germline V gene. CDR3 nucleotides: TGTGCCACCAGTGATTTGTACCAGGGCGTAGAGACCCAGTACTTC. It codes for CATSDLYQGVETQYF.

This chain links TRBV7-6 with TRBJ2-6; D is undetermined. The CDR3 runs 16 residues. V was clipped by 4 bases and J by 0 bases, with 10 bases between them. The germline CDR1 and CDR2 sequences are SGHVS and FNYEAQ. The CDR3 coding sequence is TGTGCCAGCAGCTATGAGAGGAACTCTGGGGCCAACGTCCTGACTTTC. Its protein is CASSYERNSGANVLTF.

The CDR3 protein is CASYHREWGTEAFF. The CDR3 nucleotides are TGTGCCAGTTACCACAGGGAATGGGGCACTGAAGCTTTCTTT. The gene calls are TRBV19 and TRBJ1-1, with D possibly TRBD1 on 6 matching bases. The germline gives CDR1 LNHDA, CDR2 SQIVND (reference sequence). This CDR3 comprises 14 residues. Trimming took 8 bases from V and 4 from J, leaving 17 bases between them. Looking up the rest from reference TRBV19 and TRBJ1-1 gives the full variable domain: DGGITQSPKYLFRKEGQNVTLSCEQNLNHDAMYWYRQDPGQGLRLIYYSQIVNDFQKGDIAEGYSVSREKKESFPLTVTSAQKNPTAFYLCASYHREWGTEAFFGQGTRLTVV.

This clonotype was recorded at least ten times. The V and J genes are TRBV28 and TRBJ1-2, with a weak D call TRBD1 (6 bases). This CDR3 spans 13 amino acids. The germline V gene encodes CDR1 MDHEN and CDR2 SYDVKM. Deletions cut 6 bases from V and 4 bases from J, with 12 bases between. The CDR3 DNA reads as TGTGCCAGCAGCCGCGGAGGGGGCTATGGCTACACCTTC. This encodes CASSRGGGYGYTF.

The chain has TRBV19 and TRBJ1-5; 7 positions match TRBD1. The CDR3 loop spans 15 amino acids. With 3 bases clipped from V and 6 bases from J, the junction kept 8 bases outside the gene matches. Germline V gene lookup returns CDR1 LNHDA and CDR2 SQIVND (reference sequence). The CDR3 nucleotides read TGTGCCAGTAGTATGGGCACAGGGGTAGCTCAGCCCCAGCATTTT. Protein: CASSMGTGVAQPQHF.

The chain joins TRBV4-1 to TRBJ2-1; 10 bases align to TRBD2. V was pared by 3 bases and J by 2 bases, with 4 bases of the junction left unmatched. This CDR3 is built from 16 residues. The germline V gene has CDR1 MGHRA and CDR2 YSYEKL. The CDR3 DNA reads TGCGCCAGCAGCCAGGGACTAGCGTTACCCTACAATGAGCAGTTCTTC. This gives the protein CASSQGLALPYNEQFF.

The chain combines TRBV20-1 with TRBJ1-2; 9 bases line up with TRBD1. This CDR3 is built from 10 residues. Per the germline V gene, CDR1 is DFQATT and CDR2 is SNEGSKA (reference sequence). CDR3 amino acids: CAGQGIGYTF. The CDR3 bases are TGCGCCGGACAGGGGATTGGCTACACCTTC.

The chain couples TRBV24-1 to TRBJ2-5, with 8 bases aligning to TRBD1. This CDR3 has 17 amino acids. Per germline, CDR1 KGHDR and CDR2 SFDVKD. Trimming at V came to 2 bases and at J to 2 bases, leaving 9 bases not matched to a gene. CDR3 loop: CATSDWGRGHHQETQYF. The CDR3 DNA is TGTGCCACCAGTGATTGGGGCAGGGGGCACCATCAAGAGACCCAGTACTTC.

This chain links TRBV6-1 with TRBJ1-6, with 8 bases that match TRBD1. The V gene's germline CDR1 is MNHNS and CDR2 SASEGT. This CDR3 has 15 residues. With V trimmed by 6 bases and J by 8 bases, 9 bases remained unmatched. CDR3 sequence reads: CASSPTGTGDSPLHF. In DNA form, the CDR3 reads TGTGCCAGCAGCCCGACAGGGACAGGAGATTCACCCCTCCACTTT.

Remarks on this clonotype: One base away lies a much larger clone, so this may be a sequencing read error. The chain employs TRBV27 and TRBJ2-5, with TRBD1 identical over 9 bases. The V gene end was trimmed by 1 base and the J gene end by 5 bases; junction bases not matched to a gene: 5. Germline-derived CDR1 and CDR2 are MNHEY and SMNVEV (reference sequence). The CDR3 runs 15 residues. The CDR3 sequence: CASSLWTGESETQYF. The DNA of the CDR3 is TGTGCCAGCAGTTTATGGACAGGGGAGAGCGAGACCCAGTACTTC.

This clonotype was counted ten times or more. The CDR3 region is CASRQNRGRTVTEAFF. The DNA for the CDR3 is TGTGCCAGCAGACAGAACAGGGGGAGGACGGTCACTGAAGCTTTCTTT. The genes are TRBV7-9 and TRBJ1-1; 8 positions agree with TRBD1. CDR1 SEHNR and CDR2 FQNEAQ come from the germline V gene (reference sequence). V was pared by 6 bases and J by 4 bases, with 13 bases of the junction left unmatched. The CDR3 extends over 16 amino acids. The full variable domain, its missing parts supplied by reference TRBV7-9 and TRBJ1-1, is DTGVSQNPRHKITKRGQNVTFRCDPISEHNRLYWYRQTLGQGPEFLTYFQNEAQLEKSRLLSDRFSAERPKGSFSTLEIQRTEQGDSAMYLCASRQNRGRTVTEAFFGQGTRLTVV.

This sequence joins TRBV20-1 and TRBJ2-6, with D possibly matching TRBD1 (6 bases). Trimming cost V 0 bases and J 1 base, with 10 bases left between them. This CDR3 contains 16 residues. Germline loops: CDR1 DFQATT, CDR2 SNEGSKA (reference sequence). The CDR3 region is CSARDPRGSGANVLTF. The CDR3 DNA sequence: TGCAGTGCTAGAGACCCCAGGGGATCTGGGGCCAACGTCCTGACTTTC.

The rearrangement joins TRBV15 to TRBJ1-2; D unresolved. Germline V CDR1 and CDR2: LNHNV, YYDKDF (reference sequence). Trimming took off 5 bases at V and 6 bases at J, with 16 bases between the two ends. The CDR3 sequence is 14 residues long. CDR3 loop: CATSSWRNANGYTF. The CDR3 DNA sequence: TGTGCCACCAGCTCCTGGAGGAACGCGAATGGCTACACCTTC.

This chain connects TRBV27 to TRBJ1-4, with 7 bases that match TRBD1. V was clipped by 6 bases and J by 8 bases; unmatched bases: 6. The CDR3 runs 13 residues. Germline V lookup: CDR1 MNHEY, CDR2 SMNVEV (reference sequence). The CDR3 sequence is CASSQGGGEKLFF. Here the CDR3 DNA reads TGTGCCAGCAGCCAGGGGGGGGGAGAAAAACTGTTTTTT.

The chain joins TRBV4-3 to TRBJ1-5, with a weak D call TRBD1 (6 bases). The V end was cut by 1 base, the J end by 6 bases, with 19 bases between. Germline V lookup: CDR1 LGHNA, CDR2 YSLEER. The length of the CDR3 is 17 residues. For the CDR3, the DNA is TGCGCCAGCAGCCAAGGGCTCACGGACAGTGGTGCTCAGCCCCAGCATTTT. Residues: CASSQGLTDSGAQPQHF.

This clonotype was detected ten times or more. This rearrangement joins TRBV7-9 to TRBJ1-2; D not resolved. Trimming stripped 3 bases from V and 0 bases from J, with 8 bases between. Germline CDR1 is SEHNR and CDR2 is FQNEAQ (reference sequence). The CDR3 runs to 14 residues. The CDR3: CASSFDSANYGYTF. The CDR3 nucleotides are TGTGCCAGCAGCTTCGATTCAGCTAACTATGGCTACACCTTC. The whole variable domain, remainder taken from reference TRBV7-9 and TRBJ1-2, is DTGVSQNPRHKITKRGQNVTFRCDPISEHNRLYWYRQTLGQGPEFLTYFQNEAQLEKSRLLSDRFSAERPKGSFSTLEIQRTEQGDSAMYLCASSFDSANYGYTFGSGTRLTVV.

In this sample, this clonotype turned up many times. V is TRBV15 and J is TRBJ2-7; 9 positions agree with TRBD1. With V trimmed by 5 bases and J by 7 bases, 15 bases remained unmatched. The CDR3 consists of 16 residues. The germline gives CDR1 LNHNV, CDR2 YYDKDF (reference sequence). CDR3 loop: CATSGSGQGSGGEQYF. The CDR3 DNA reads TGTGCCACCAGCGGATCGGGACAGGGCTCTGGTGGAGAGCAGTACTTC.